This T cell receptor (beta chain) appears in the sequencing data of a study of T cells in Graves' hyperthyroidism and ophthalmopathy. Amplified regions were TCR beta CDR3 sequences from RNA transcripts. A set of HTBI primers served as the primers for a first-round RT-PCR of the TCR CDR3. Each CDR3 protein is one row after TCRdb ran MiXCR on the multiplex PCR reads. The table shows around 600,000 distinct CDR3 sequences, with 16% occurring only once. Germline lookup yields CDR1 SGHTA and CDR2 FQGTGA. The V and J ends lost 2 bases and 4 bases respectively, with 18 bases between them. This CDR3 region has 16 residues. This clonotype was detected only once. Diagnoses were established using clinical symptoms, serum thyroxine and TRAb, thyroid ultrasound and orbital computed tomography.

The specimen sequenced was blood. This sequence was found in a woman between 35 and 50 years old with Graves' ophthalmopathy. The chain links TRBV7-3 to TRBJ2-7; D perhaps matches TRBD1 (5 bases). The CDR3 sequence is CASSLADTTLGYEQYF. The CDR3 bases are TGTGCCAGCAGCTTAGCGGACACCACTCTTGGTTACGAGCAGTACTTC.